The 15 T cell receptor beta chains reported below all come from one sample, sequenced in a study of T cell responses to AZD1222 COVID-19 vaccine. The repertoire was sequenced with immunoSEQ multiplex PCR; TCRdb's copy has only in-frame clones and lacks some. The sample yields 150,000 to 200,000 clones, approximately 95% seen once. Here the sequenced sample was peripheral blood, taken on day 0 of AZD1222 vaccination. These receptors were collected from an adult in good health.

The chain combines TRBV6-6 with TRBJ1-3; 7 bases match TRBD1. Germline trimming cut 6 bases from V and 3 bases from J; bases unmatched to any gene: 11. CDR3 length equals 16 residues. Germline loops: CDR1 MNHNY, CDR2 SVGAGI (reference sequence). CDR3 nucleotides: TGTGCCAGCAGCCCGGACAGGCCAGAGAGTGGAAACACCATATATTTT. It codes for CASSPDRPESGNTIYF.

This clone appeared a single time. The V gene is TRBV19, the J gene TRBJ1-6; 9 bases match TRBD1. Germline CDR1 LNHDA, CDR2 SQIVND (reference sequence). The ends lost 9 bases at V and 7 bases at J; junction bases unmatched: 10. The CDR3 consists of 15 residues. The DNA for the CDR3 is TGTGCCAGCTGCGAAGGGACAGGGACAAATTCACCCCTCCACTTT. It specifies CASCEGTGTNSPLHF.

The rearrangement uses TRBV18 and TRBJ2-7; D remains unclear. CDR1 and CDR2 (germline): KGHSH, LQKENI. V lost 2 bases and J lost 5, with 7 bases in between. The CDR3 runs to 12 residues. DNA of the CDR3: TGTGCCAGCTCACCAAGGTCGGACGAGCAGTACTTC. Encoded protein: CASSPRSDEQYF.

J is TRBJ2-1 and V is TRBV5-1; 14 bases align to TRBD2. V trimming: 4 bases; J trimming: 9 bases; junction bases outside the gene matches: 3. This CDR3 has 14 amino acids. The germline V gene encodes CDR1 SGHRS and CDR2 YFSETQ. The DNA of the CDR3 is TGCGCCAGCAGCCGACTAGCGGGAGGGAGTGAGCAGTTCTTC. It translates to CASSRLAGGSEQFF.

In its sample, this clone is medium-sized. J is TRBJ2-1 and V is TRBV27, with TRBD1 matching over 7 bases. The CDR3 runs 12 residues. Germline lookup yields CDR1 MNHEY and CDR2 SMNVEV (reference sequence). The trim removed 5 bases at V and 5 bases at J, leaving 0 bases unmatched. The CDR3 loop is CASSGTDNEQFF. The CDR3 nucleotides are TGTGCCAGCAGTGGGACAGACAATGAGCAGTTCTTC.

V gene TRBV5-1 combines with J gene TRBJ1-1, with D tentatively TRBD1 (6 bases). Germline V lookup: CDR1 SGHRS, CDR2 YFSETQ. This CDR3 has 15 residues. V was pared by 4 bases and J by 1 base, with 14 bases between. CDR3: CASSGGQTPNTEAFF. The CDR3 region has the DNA TGCGCCAGCAGCGGCGGACAGACCCCGAACACTGAAGCTTTCTTT.

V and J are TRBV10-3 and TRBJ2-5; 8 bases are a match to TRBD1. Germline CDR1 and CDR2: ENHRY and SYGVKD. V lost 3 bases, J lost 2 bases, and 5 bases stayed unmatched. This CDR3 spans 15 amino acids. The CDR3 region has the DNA TGTGCCATCAGTGATGACAGGGGTCCTCAAGAGACCCAGTACTTC. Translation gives CAISDDRGPQETQYF.

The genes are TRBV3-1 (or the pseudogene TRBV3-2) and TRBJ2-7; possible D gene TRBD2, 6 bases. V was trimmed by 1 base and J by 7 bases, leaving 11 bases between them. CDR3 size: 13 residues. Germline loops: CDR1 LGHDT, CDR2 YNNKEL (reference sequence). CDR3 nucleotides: TGTGCCAGCAGCCAAGGTGCGGGGAGAGAGCAGTACTTC. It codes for CASSQGAGREQYF.

CDR3 loop: CASSPRGRSTGNQPQHF. CDR3 bases: TGTGCCAGCTCACCCCGGGGCAGGAGTACAGGCAATCAGCCCCAGCATTTT. This chain links TRBV18 with TRBJ1-5, with D possibly TRBD1 on 5 matching bases. Germline assignment: CDR1 KGHSH and CDR2 LQKENI. The V end was cut by 3 bases, the J end by 2 bases, with 17 bases between. This CDR3 comprises 17 residues.

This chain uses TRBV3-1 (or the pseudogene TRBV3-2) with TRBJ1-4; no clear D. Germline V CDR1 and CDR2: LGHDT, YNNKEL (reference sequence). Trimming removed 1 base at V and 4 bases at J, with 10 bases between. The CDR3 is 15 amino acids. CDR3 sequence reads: CASSQVWPSNEKLFF. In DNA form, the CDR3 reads TGTGCCAGCAGCCAAGTGTGGCCGAGTAATGAAAAACTGTTTTTT.

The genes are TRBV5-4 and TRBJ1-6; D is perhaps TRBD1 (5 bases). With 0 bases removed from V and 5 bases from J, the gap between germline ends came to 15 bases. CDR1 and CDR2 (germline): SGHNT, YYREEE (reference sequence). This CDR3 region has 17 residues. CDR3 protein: CASSLGAGRLNNSPLHF. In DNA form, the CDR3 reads TGTGCCAGCAGCTTGGGCGCAGGGCGGTTAAATAATTCACCCCTCCACTTT.

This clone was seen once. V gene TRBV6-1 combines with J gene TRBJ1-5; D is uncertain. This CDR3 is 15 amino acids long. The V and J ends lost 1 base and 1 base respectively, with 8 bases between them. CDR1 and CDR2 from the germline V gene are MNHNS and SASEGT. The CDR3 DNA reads TGTGCCAGCAGTGAAGTAGCCAGAAGCAATCAGCCCCAGCATTTT. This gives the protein CASSEVARSNQPQHF.

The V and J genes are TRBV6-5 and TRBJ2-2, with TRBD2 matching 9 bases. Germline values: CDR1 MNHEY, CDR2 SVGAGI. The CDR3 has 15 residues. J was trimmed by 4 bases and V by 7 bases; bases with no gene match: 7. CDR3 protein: CASILLAGFTGELFF. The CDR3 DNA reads TGTGCCAGCATCCTACTAGCGGGTTTCACCGGGGAGCTGTTTTTT.

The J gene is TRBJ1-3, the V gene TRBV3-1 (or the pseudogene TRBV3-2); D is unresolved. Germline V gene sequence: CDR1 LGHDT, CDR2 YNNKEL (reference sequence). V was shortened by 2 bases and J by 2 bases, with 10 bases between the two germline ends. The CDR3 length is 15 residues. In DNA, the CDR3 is TGTGCCAGCAGCCAACGGTGGGGAGCTGGAAACACCATATATTTT. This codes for CASSQRWGAGNTIYF.

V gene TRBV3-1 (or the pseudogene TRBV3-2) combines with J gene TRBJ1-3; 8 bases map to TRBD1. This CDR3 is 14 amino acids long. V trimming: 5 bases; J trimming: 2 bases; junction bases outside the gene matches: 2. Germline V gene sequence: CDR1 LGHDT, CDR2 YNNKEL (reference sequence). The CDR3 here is CASSVTGAGNTIYF. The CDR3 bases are TGTGCCAGCAGCGTGACAGGGGCTGGAAACACCATATATTTT.